This entry lists 2 T cell receptor beta chains sequenced from one sample in a study of T cells after yellow fever vaccination (dated 2019 in TCRdb). The treatment or condition tag for this specimen amounts to: live attenuated yellow fever vaccine strain. Library creation used 5' RACE. Sequenced using an Illumina NovaSeq 6000. Clones were called with MiXCR by TCRdb after fastp trimmed the public reads at Q25, and only in-frame beta chains were retained. Every distinct CDR3 protein forms one entry, paired with its most common genes and DNA. This sample comprises some 350,000 distinct CDR3 sequences, 3% to 4.5% of them detected only once. The biggest ten clones account for more than 20% of the sample. The sample here was PBMCs, taken 5 days after the yellow fever booster vaccination. The receptors were sampled from a man aged 18 to 30 who received the YFV17D yellow fever vaccine.

This clonotype came up a few times. The J gene is TRBJ1-3, the V gene TRBV15; TRBD1 might be the D (6 bases). Germline V gene sequence: CDR1 LNHNV, CDR2 YYDKDF (reference sequence). Between the trimmed V and J ends, which lost 5 bases and 0 bases, there was a span of 14 bases. The CDR3 is 16 amino acids. Written as DNA, the CDR3 is TGTGCCACCAGCCCACAACGGGGGCCCTCTGGAAACACCATATATTTT. This sequence encodes CATSPQRGPSGNTIYF.

There are many counts of this clonotype. The chain's CDR3 is CSARGDRHRYEQYV. The CDR3 coding sequence is TGCAGTGCTCGGGGAGACAGGCACAGGTACGAGCAGTACGTC. The genes are TRBV20-1 and TRBJ2-7, with D possibly being TRBD1 (6 bases). Trimming removed 5 bases at V and 4 bases at J, with 18 bases between. CDR3 size: 14 residues. From germline, CDR1 is DFQATT and CDR2 SNEGSKA (reference sequence).